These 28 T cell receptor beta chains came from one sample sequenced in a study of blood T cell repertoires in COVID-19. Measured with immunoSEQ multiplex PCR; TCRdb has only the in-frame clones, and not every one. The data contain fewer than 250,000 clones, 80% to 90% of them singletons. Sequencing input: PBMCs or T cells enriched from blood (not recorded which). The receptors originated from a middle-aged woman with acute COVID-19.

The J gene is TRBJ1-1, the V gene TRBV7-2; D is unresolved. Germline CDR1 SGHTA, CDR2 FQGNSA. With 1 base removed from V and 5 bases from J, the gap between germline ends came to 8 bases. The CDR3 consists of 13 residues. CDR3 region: CASSLGGLTEAFF. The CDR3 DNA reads TGTGCCAGCAGCTTAGGAGGGTTGACTGAAGCTTTCTTT.

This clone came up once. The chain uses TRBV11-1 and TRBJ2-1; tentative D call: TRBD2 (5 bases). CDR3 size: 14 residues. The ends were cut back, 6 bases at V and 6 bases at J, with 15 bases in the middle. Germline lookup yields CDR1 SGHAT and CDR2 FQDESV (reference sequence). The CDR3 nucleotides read TGTGCCAGCAGAGGGCTAGCTTTAGCCAATGAGCAGTTCTTC. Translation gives CASRGLALANEQFF.

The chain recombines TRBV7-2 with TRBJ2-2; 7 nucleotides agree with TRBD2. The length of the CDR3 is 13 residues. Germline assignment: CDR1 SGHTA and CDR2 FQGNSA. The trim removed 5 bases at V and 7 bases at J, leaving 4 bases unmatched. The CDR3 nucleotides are TGTGCCAGCAGCGCCCAGCGGGGCGGGGAGCTGTTTTTT. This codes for CASSAQRGGELFF.

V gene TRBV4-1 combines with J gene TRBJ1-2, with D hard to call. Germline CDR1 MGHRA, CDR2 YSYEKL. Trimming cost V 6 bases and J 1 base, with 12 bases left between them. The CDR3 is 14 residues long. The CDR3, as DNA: TGCGCCAGCAGACCATTTCCGGTTAACTATGGCTACACCTTC. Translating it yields CASRPFPVNYGYTF.

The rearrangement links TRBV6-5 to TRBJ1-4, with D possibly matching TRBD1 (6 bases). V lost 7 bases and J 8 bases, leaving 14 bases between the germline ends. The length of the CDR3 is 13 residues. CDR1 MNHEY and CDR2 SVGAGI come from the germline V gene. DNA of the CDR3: TGTGCCAGCAACCGAGACAGGAACGAAAAACTGTTTTTT. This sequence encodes CASNRDRNEKLFF.

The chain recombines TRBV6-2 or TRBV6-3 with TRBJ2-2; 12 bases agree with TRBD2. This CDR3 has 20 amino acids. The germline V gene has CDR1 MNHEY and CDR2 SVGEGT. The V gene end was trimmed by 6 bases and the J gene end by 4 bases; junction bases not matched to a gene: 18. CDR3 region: CASSPPGRLAGGRSTGELFF. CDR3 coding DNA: TGTGCCAGCAGCCCCCCCGGGAGGCTAGCGGGAGGGAGGAGCACCGGGGAGCTGTTTTTT.

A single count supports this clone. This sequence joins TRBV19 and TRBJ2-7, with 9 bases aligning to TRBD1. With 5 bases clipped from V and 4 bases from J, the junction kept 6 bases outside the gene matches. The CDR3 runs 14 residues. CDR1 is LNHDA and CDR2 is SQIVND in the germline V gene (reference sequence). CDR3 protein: CASSLTGTGYEQYF. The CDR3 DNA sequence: TGTGCCAGTAGTCTAACCGGGACAGGGTACGAGCAGTACTTC.

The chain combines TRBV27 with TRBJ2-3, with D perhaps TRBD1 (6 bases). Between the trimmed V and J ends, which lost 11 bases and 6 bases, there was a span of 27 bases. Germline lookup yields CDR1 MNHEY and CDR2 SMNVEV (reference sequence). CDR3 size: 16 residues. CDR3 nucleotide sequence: TGTGCCTCCCAAGTAGCCCTAAACAGGGATAGCGATACGCAGTATTTT. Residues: CASQVALNRDSDTQYF.

The CDR3 region has the DNA TGTGCCAGCAGTGCCTATAGCGGGAGAATGTACGAGCAGTACTTC. Amino acid sequence: CASSAYSGRMYEQYF. V is TRBV28 and J is TRBJ2-7; 9 bases match TRBD2. The CDR3 contains 15 residues. J lost 4 bases, V lost 5 bases, and 9 bases had no gene match. Germline CDR1 reads MDHEN; CDR2 reads SYDVKM. Full variable domain (missing parts from reference TRBV28 and TRBJ2-7): DVKVTQSSRYLVKRTGEKVFLECVQDMDHENMFWYRQDPGLGLRLIYFSYDVKMKEKGDIPEGYSVSREKKERFSLILESASTNQTSMYLCASSAYSGRMYEQYFGPGTRLTVT.

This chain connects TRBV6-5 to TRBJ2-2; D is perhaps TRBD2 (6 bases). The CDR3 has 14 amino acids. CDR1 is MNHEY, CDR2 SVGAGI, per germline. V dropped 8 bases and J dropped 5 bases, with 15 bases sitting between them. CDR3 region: CASLGGVKTGELFF. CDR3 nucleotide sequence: TGTGCCAGCTTAGGAGGGGTAAAGACCGGGGAGCTGTTTTTT.

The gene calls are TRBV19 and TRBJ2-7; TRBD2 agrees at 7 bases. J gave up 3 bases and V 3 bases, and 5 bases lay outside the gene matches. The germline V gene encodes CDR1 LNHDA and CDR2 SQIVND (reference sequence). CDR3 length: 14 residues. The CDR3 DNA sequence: TGTGCCAGTAGTATGGCGGGAGATAGCTACGAGCAGTACTTC. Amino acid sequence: CASSMAGDSYEQYF.

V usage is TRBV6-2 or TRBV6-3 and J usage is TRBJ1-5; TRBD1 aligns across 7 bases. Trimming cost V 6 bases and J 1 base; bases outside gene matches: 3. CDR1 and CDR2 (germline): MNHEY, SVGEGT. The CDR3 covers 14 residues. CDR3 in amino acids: CASSPQGSNQPQHF. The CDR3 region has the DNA TGTGCCAGCAGCCCACAGGGGAGCAATCAGCCCCAGCATTTT.

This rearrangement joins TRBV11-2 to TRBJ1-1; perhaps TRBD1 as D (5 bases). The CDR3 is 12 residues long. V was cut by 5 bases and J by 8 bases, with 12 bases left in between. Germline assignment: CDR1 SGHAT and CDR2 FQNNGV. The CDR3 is CASSPTWGEAFF. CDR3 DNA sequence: TGTGCCAGCAGCCCCACCTGGGGCGAAGCTTTCTTT. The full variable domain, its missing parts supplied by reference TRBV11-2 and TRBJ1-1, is EAGVAQSPRYKIIEKRQSVAFWCNPISGHATLYWYQQILGQGPKLLIQFQNNGVVDDSQLPKDRFSAERLKGVDSTLKIQPAKLEDSAVYLCASSPTWGEAFFGQGTRLTVV.

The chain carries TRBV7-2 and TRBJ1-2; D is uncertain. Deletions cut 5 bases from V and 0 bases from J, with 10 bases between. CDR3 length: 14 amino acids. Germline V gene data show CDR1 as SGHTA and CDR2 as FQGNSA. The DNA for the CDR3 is TGTGCCAGCAGCAGGACTGCGGCTAACTATGGCTACACCTTC. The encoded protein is CASSRTAANYGYTF. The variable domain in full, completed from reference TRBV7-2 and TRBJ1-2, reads GAGVSQSPSNKVTEKGKDVELRCDPISGHTALYWYRQSLGQGLEFLIYFQGNSAPDKSGLPSDRFSAERTGGSVSTLTIQRTQQEDSAVYLCASSRTAANYGYTFGSGTRLTVV.

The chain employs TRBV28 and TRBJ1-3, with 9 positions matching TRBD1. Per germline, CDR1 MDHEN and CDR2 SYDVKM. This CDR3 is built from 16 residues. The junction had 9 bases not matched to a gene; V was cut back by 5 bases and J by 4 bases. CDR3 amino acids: CASSIIQGAGGNTIYF. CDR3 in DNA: TGTGCCAGCAGTATAATACAGGGGGCAGGAGGAAACACCATATATTTT.

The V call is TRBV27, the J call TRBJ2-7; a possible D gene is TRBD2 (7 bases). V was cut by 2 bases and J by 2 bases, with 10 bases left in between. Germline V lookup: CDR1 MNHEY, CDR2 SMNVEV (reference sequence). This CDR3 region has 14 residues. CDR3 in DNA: TGTGCCAGCAGTTTACGGGGGGCTCCCTACGAGCAGTACTTC. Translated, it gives CASSLRGAPYEQYF.

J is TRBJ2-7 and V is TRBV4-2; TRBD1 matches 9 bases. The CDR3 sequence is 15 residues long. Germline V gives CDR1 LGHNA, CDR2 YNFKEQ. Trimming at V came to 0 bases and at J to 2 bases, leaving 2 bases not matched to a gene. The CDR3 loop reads CASSQEGTGPYEQYF. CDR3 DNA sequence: TGTGCCAGCAGCCAAGAAGGGACAGGGCCCTACGAGCAGTACTTC.

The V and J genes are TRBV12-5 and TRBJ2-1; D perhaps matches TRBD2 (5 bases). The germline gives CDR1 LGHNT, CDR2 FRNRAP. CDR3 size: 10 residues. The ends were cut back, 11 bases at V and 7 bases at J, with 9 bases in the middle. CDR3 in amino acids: CACEGNEQFF. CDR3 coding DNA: TGTGCTTGCGAGGGTAATGAGCAGTTCTTC.

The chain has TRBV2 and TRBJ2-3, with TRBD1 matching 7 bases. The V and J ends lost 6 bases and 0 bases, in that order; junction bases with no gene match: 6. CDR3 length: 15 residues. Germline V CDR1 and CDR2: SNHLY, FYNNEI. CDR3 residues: CASSQTGPSTDTQYF. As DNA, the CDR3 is TGTGCCAGCAGCCAGACAGGGCCGAGCACAGATACGCAGTATTTT.

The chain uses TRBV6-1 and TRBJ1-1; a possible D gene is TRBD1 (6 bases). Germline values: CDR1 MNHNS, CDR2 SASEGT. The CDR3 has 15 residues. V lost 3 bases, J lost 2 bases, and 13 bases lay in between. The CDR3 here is CASSDRGAQNTEAFF. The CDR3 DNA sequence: TGTGCCAGCAGTGATCGGGGGGCGCAAAACACTGAAGCTTTCTTT.

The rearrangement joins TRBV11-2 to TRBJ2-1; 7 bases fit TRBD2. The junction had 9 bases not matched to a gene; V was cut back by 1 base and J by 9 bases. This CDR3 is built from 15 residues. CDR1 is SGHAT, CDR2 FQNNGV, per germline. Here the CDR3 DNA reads TGTGCCAGCAGCTTAGTTGCGGGAGTGGCGGGTGAGCAGTTCTTC. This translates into CASSLVAGVAGEQFF.

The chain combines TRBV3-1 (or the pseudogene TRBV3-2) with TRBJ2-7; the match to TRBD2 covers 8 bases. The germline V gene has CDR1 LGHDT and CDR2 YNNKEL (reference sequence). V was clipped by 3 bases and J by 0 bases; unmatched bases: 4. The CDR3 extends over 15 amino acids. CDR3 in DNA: TGTGCCAGCAGCCACCTAACTAGCGGCTCCTACGAGCAGTACTTC. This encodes CASSHLTSGSYEQYF.

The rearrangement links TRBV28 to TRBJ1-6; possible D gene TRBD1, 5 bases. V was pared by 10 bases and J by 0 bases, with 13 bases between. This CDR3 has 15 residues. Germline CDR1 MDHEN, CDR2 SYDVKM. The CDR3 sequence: CATGAGSSYNSPLHF. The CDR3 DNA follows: TGTGCCACCGGGGCCGGGAGCTCCTATAATTCACCCCTCCACTTT.

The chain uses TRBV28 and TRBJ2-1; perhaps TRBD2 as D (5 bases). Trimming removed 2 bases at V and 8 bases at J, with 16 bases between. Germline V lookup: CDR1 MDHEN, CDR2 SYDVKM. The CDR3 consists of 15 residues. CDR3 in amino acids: CASSLEALPGDEQFF. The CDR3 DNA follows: TGTGCCAGCAGTTTAGAGGCCCTTCCCGGGGATGAGCAGTTCTTC.

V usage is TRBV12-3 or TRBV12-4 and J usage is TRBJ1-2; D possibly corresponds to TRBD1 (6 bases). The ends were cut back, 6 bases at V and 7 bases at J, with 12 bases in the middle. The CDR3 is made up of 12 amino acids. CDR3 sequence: CASRTGLGGYTF. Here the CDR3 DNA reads TGTGCCAGCAGAACAGGGCTGGGTGGCTACACCTTC.

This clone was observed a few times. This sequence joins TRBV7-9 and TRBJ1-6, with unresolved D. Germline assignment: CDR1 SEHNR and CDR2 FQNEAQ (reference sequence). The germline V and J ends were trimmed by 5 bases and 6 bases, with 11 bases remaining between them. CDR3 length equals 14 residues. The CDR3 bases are TGTGCCAGCAGCGCCAGACAAAGTAATTCACCCCTCCACTTT. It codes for CASSARQSNSPLHF. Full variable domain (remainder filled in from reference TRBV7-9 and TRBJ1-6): DTGVSQNPRHKITKRGQNVTFRCDPISEHNRLYWYRQTLGQGPEFLTYFQNEAQLEKSRLLSDRFSAERPKGSFSTLEIQRTEQGDSAMYLCASSARQSNSPLHFGNGTRLTVT.

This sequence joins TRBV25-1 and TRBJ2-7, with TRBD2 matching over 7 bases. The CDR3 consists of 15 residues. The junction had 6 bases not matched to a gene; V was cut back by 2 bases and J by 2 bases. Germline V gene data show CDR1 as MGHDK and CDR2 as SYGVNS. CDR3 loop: CASSENGLVAYEQYF. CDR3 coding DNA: TGTGCCAGCAGTGAAAATGGACTAGTTGCCTACGAGCAGTACTTC.

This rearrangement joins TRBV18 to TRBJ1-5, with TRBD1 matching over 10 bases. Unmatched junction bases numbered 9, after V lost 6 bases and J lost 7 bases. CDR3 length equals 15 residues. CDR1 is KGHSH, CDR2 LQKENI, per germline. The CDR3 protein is CASSPGTGERQPQHF. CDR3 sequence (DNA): TGTGCCAGCTCCCCCGGGACAGGGGAGAGGCAGCCCCAGCATTTT.